This paragraph covers one T cell receptor (beta chain) sequence. Its antigen remains undetermined. Base quality data are lacking; no much larger clone is found one base away. This record comes from a study of graft-versus-host responses after intestinal transplantation (dated by TCRdb to the early 2020s). Context from the whole study: Multivisceral, liver-intestinal, or isolated intestinal transplants were received by the recipients. All recipients received anti-thymocyte globulin induction followed by maintenance tacrolimus and steroids for around 3 years. Bulk TCR-beta CDR3 sequencing was used to track graft-versus-host and host-versus-graft alloreactive T cell clones in the graft, circulation and bone marrow after intestinal transplantation. Alloreactive clones were identified by sequencing pre-transplant mixed lymphocyte reaction products and comparing them with unstimulated pre-transplant donor and recipient T cells. The cohort enrolled around 23 intestinal transplant recipients including one retransplant, and a few patients lacking pretransplant specimens were excluded. A peak of at least 4% donor T cells among recipient peripheral blood mononuclear cells was the definition used for donor T cell macrochimerism. Instead of going to the commercial service, samples from a few later patients were sequenced in-house on an Illumina MiSeq and processed with MiXCR. The research as a whole found: Patients with donor T cell macrochimerism had high GvH to HvG T cell clonal ratios in their allografts. The relatively low number and heterogeneity of intestinal transplant patients limited the conclusions. GvH clones were detected in recipient bone marrow, and some appeared earlier in ileal mucosa or blood, consistent with an intestinal mucosal origin. Peak levels of circulating GvH clones were associated with declines in HvG clones early after transplant.

The label giving this sample's time point can be read as: cells obtained before transplantation from donor or recipient. CD3+CD4+ and CD3+CD8+ populations were FACS-sorted from unstimulated pre-transplant donor and recipient cells taken from spleen or lymph nodes. CDR1 and CDR2, looked up from the germline V gene (reference sequence), are SGHKS and YYEKEE. V is pruned by 1 base and J by 1 base, leaving 3 bases of the junction without a gene match. Reading from cysteine to phenylalanine, the CDR3 counts 15 amino acids. The only DNA kept is the CDR3, 45 bases in frame from the first base. Library construction relied on the immunoSEQ multiplex PCR assay. For most patients, genomic DNA was isolated using the Qiagen DNeasy Blood and Tissue Kit and was shipped frozen to Adaptive Biotechnologies for TCR sequencing. Adaptive Biotechnologies carried out high-throughput TCR-beta CDR3 sequencing of genomic DNA for most patients. In the paper's pipeline: Adaptive's ImmunoSEQ software supplied the TCR sequencing data for 15 to 20 patients, while MiXCR and VDJtools were used to process three other patients. CD4 versus CD8 sorting errors were corrected by removing sequences found in both subsets at a frequency ratio below 5:1. CDR3 nucleotide sequences shared between donor and recipient were removed because their origin could not be assigned. At least 2-fold expansion over unstimulated cells and a minimum CFSE-low frequency of 0.002% (template counts) or 0.001% (read counts) were required for clones to be classified as alloreactive. Mappable clones were those detected in sequenced pre-transplant spleen, lymph node, or MLR CFSE-low populations of the donor or recipient. Cumulative frequency of alloreactive clones was calculated as a percentage of all sequences weighted by copy number. Sourced from immuneACCESS, this table was stored by TCRdb with only in-frame sequences that have V and J called. A share of the clones is absent; for the studies checked, an unresolved V gene accounts for under half, and the remainder has no known explanation. From that table come the V and J calls and clone size; the DNA was used to work out D and trimming. Present in this sample are about 120,000 clones, 85% to 95% of which were seen just once. The biggest ten clones account for around 3.3% of the sample.

The chain is made from TRBV5-5 and TRBJ1-1, with TRBD1 matching 8 junction bases. Sequences were derived from unstimulated CD8+ T cells sorted from spleen or lymph node cells, sampled before intestinal transplant. The source is a human donor who received an intestinal transplant. The CDR3: CASSLTGGANTEAFF. The sequenced DNA: TGTGCCAGCAGCTTGACAGGGGGAGCGAACACTGAAGCTTTCTTT. The entire variable domain, with the stretches around the CDR3 drawn from the reference TRBV5-5 and TRBJ1-1 proteins, is DAGVTQSPTHLIKTRGQQVTLRCSPISGHKSVSWYQQVLGQGPQFIFQYYEKEERGRGNFPDRFSARQFPNYSSELNVNALLLGDSALYLCASSLTGGANTEAFFGQGTRLTVV.